Sequencing of this T cell receptor (beta chain) was carried out in a study of shared clonotypes between healthy human individuals. From germline, CDR1 is MDHEN and CDR2 SYDVKM. V lost 11 bases, J lost 5 bases, and 12 bases lay in between. This CDR3 has 11 residues. TCRdb's table, derived via immunoSEQ multiplex PCR, lists solely in-frame clones and lacks some. The data hold about 2.3 million clones, with 80% to 95% observed a single time. The TCR comes from a man aged 18 to 29 in good health. Some clones in this sample may be carry-over from other donors' samples. The gene calls are TRBV28 and TRBJ2-5; TRBD1 is a possible D gene (6 bases). Input material: naive CD4+ T cells from PBMCs. The subset: CD45RA+ positively selected. CDR3 region: CALGAGETQYF. The CDR3 DNA follows: TGTGCCCTGGGGGCCGGGGAGACCCAGTACTTC.